These T cell receptor beta chains were read from a single sample in a study of cytomegalovirus exposure and HLA in healthy donors. Sequenced by immunoSEQ multiplex PCR; TCRdb stores in-frame clones only, minus some. The table has 120,000 to 150,000 clones, about 80% seen once; the top ten hold roughly 0.68%. The sample taken for sequencing was PBMCs. Every receptor here comes from a male donor in good health and CMV-seronegative. Both conserved end residues are part of each CDR3. D genes are given only for firm matches. Size tells how often a clone was seen (once, few, many) or the class of an expanded clone, and some rows leave it out.

d_gene	v_gene	abundance	j_gene	CDR3nt	CDR3aa
TRBD2	TRBV15	few	TRBJ2-3	TGTGCCACCAGCACCCGACTAGCGCTTAGCACAGATACGCAGTATTTT	CATSTRLALSTDTQYF
TRBD1	TRBV30	NA	TRBJ2-5	TGTGCCTGGGTGGGGACAGGGATCCAAGAGACCCAGTACTTC	CAWVGTGIQETQYF
TRBD1	TRBV27	NA	TRBJ1-2	TGTGCCAGCAGTTTATCCTTCTCCCTGGGACAGGGTCGCTATGGCTACACCTTC	CASSLSFSLGQGRYGYTF
NA	TRBV7-2	NA	TRBJ1-1	TGTGCCAGCAGCCCTAGGATGGGGGCTGGAGCTGAAGCTTTCTTT	CASSPRMGAGAEAFF
NA	TRBV19	NA	TRBJ2-7	TGTGCCAGTAGTATAGGGGGCAGCAAAACCTACGAGCAGTACTTC	CASSIGGSKTYEQYF
NA	TRBV7-9	once	TRBJ2-1	TGTGCCAGCAGCTTAGGGGGGGGGCAGAACTACAATGAGCAGTTCTTC	CASSLGGGQNYNEQFF
NA	TRBV7-9	NA	TRBJ1-2	TGTGCCAGCAGCTTAGCGCAGGGGAGCTATGGCTACACCTTC	CASSLAQGSYGYTF
TRBD1	TRBV25-1	NA	TRBJ1-6	TGTGCCAGCAGTGAATTAGACAGGGATAATTCACCCCTCCACTTT	CASSELDRDNSPLHF
TRBD1	TRBV5-5	once	TRBJ1-6	TGTGCCAGCAGGAATACCGGGACAGGGCCCCCAACCCTCCACTTT	CASRNTGTGPPTLHF
NA	TRBV7-9	once	TRBJ1-1	TGTGCCAGCAGCGAGACAGGAGGACACACTGAAGCTTTCTTT	CASSETGGHTEAFF
TRBD1	TRBV29-1	NA	TRBJ1-4	TGCAGCGTTGAAGCCGGACAGGGGGGCGGTAATGAAAAACTGTTTTTT	CSVEAGQGGGNEKLFF
NA	TRBV7-6	once	TRBJ2-5	TGTGCCAGCAGCTCTGCCTCCCCCGGGCAAGAGACCCAGTACTTC	CASSSASPGQETQYF
NA	TRBV11-1	NA	TRBJ2-5	TGTGCCAGCAGCAAAAGACAGAAAGAGACCCAGTACTTC	CASSKRQKETQYF
TRBD2	TRBV18	few	TRBJ2-5	TGTGCCAGCTCACCGACCGGGACTAGAGCAGAGACCCAGTACTTC	CASSPTGTRAETQYF
TRBD2	TRBV5-4	few	TRBJ2-3	TGTGCCAGCAGCCCGAAAAGACTAGCGGGGGGCCCCACAGATACGCAGTATTTT	CASSPKRLAGGPTDTQYF
NA	TRBV25-1	few	TRBJ1-2	TGTGCCAGCAGTGAATCCCCTCAGGGCTACACCTTC	CASSESPQGYTF
TRBD1	TRBV7-6	NA	TRBJ1-1	TGTGCCAGCAGCTTAGCGCGAGAGGGGGCGGACACTGAAGCTTTCTTT	CASSLAREGADTEAFF
NA	TRBV10-3	NA	TRBJ2-7	TGTGCCATCAGTGACATTTCCTACGAGCAGTACTTC	CAISDISYEQYF
TRBD2	TRBV4-3	NA	TRBJ2-3	TGCGCCAGCAGCCAAGTCGGGCGGGGGGGCTGGACAGATACGCAGTATTTT	CASSQVGRGGWTDTQYF
TRBD1	TRBV4-2	few	TRBJ2-6	TGTGCCAGCAGCCAAGGGACAGGGGAAACTCTCGGGGCCAACGTCCTGACTTTC	CASSQGTGETLGANVLTF
NA	TRBV19	NA	TRBJ1-2	TGTGCCAGTAGTATAGGGGCACAGCTCTATGGCTACACCTTC	CASSIGAQLYGYTF
NA	TRBV5-6	NA	TRBJ2-5	TGTGCCAGCAGCTTGGGTGTGGGGACTGGTGGAGAGACCCAGTACTTC	CASSLGVGTGGETQYF
NA	TRBV7-2	NA	TRBJ1-2	TGTGCCAGCAGTCCACTGGGGGCCTTTTCTAGGGGTGGCTACACCTTC	CASSPLGAFSRGGYTF
TRBD2	TRBV9	NA	TRBJ2-5	TGTGCCAGCAGCGTAGCTGGTAGCGGGGGGGTCCAAGAGACCCAGTACTTC	CASSVAGSGGVQETQYF
NA	TRBV18	NA	TRBJ1-1	TGTGCCAGCTCCACCATAAGGGAGGACACTGAAGCTTTCTTT	CASSTIREDTEAFF
TRBD2	TRBV5-6	NA	TRBJ2-5	TGTGCCAGCAGCTTGCTCGCGGGAGGTGTCACGCGGGAGACCCAGTACTTC	CASSLLAGGVTRETQYF
NA	TRBV4-1	NA	TRBJ1-3	TGCGCCAGCAGCATTACAGACAGCAGCTCTGGAAACACCATATATTTT	CASSITDSSSGNTIYF
TRBD1	TRBV4-3	NA	TRBJ2-3	TGCGCCAGCAGCCAAGAGGCAGGGGGTCGCACAGATACGCAGTATTTT	CASSQEAGGRTDTQYF
TRBD2	TRBV5-4	NA	TRBJ2-1	TGTGCCAGCAGCCTTAGCGGGGGGGCCTGGGATGAGCAGTTCTTC	CASSLSGGAWDEQFF
NA	TRBV4-2	few	TRBJ1-2	TGTGCCAGCAGCCAAGTAGCTAAGGATAACTATGGCTACACCTTC	CASSQVAKDNYGYTF
TRBD2	TRBV6-1	NA	TRBJ2-2	TGTGCCACCCATTCCGGGACTAGCGGGAGGAGGGAGCTGTTTTTT	CATHSGTSGRRELFF
TRBD2	TRBV6-5	NA	TRBJ2-7	TGTGCCAGCAGTTTAGCTAGCGGGAGATACGACGAGCAGTACTTC	CASSLASGRYDEQYF
NA	TRBV7-7	few	TRBJ2-2	TGTGCCAGCAGCCCCTCACTCTTGACTGAACACGCGAACACCGGGGAGCTGTTTTTT	CASSPSLLTEHANTGELFF
NA	TRBV9	NA	TRBJ2-5	TGTGCCAGCAGCCTAGACCTCGGGGAGACCCAGTACTTC	CASSLDLGETQYF
NA	TRBV25-1	NA	TRBJ2-5	TGTGCCAGCAGTGTCCCGGGAATAGAGACCCAGTACTTC	CASSVPGIETQYF
NA	TRBV6-6	NA	TRBJ1-4	TGTGCCAGCAGGAACACAGGGAATGAAAAACTGTTTTTT	CASRNTGNEKLFF
TRBD2	TRBV4-1	NA	TRBJ2-1	TGCGCCAGCAGCCAATCTAGCGGACACTCCTACAATGAGCAGTTCTTC	CASSQSSGHSYNEQFF
NA	TRBV19	once	TRBJ2-3	TGTGCCACCGTCCGGGATTTTACGCAGTATTTT	CATVRDFTQYF
NA	TRBV14	NA	TRBJ2-3	TGTGCCAGCAGCCAAGCCTCAGGAACAGATACGCAGTATTTT	CASSQASGTDTQYF
NA	TRBV12-2	NA	TRBJ2-2	TGTGCGGGGGACACAACGAACACCGGGGAGCTGTTTTTT	CAGDTTNTGELFF
TRBD1	TRBV30	NA	TRBJ1-6	TGTGCCTGGAGTGTACGGACAGGGGGTTACAGCTCCTATAATTCACCCCTCCACTTT	CAWSVRTGGYSSYNSPLHF
TRBD1	TRBV7-8	NA	TRBJ1-2	TGTGCCAGCAGCATGACAGGGCATGGCTACACCTTC	CASSMTGHGYTF
TRBD2	TRBV19	NA	TRBJ2-1	TGTGCCAGTAGCCCACCCCTCCAGACTAGCGAACCTTACAATGAGCAGTTCTTC	CASSPPLQTSEPYNEQFF
NA	TRBV30	NA	TRBJ2-2	TGTGCCTGGAGCCTCTACCGTGGGGAGCTGTTTTTT	CAWSLYRGELFF
NA	TRBV7-8	few	TRBJ2-2	TGTGCCAGCAGCCGGGGGGTAACCGGGGGCGGGACCGGGGAGCTGTTTTTT	CASSRGVTGGGTGELFF
NA	TRBV2	NA	TRBJ2-7	TGTGCCAGATCCGGACTGAGAGCCTACGAGCAGTACTTC	CARSGLRAYEQYF
NA	TRBV7-2	NA	TRBJ1-2	TGTGCCAGCAGCTTAGGGTTCCGGGAGGCCTATGGCTACACCTTC	CASSLGFREAYGYTF
TRBD1	TRBV15	NA	TRBJ1-2	TGTGCCACCACCCCCGGACAGGGATACGGCTACACCTTC	CATTPGQGYGYTF
TRBD2	TRBV9	few	TRBJ2-5	TGTGCCAGCAGCGTAGGTCAGCGGGGGGGCCAAGAGACCCAGTACTTC	CASSVGQRGGQETQYF